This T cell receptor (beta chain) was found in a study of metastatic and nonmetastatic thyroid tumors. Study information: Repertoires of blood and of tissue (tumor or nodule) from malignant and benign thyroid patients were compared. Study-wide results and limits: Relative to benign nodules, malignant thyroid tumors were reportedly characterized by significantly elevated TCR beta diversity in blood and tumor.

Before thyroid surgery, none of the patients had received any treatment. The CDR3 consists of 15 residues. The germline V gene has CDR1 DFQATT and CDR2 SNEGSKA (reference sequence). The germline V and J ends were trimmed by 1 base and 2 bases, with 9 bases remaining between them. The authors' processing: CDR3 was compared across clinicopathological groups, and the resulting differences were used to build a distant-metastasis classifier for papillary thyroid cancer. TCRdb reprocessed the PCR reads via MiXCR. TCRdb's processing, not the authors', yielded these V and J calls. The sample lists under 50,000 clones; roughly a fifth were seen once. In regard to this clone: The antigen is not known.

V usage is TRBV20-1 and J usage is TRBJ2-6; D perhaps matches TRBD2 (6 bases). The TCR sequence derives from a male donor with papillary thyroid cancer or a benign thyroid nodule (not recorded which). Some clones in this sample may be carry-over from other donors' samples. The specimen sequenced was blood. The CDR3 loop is CSARAPGAGANVLTF. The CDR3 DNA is TGCAGTGCTAGAGCCCCGGGGGCTGGGGCCAACGTCCTGACTTTC.